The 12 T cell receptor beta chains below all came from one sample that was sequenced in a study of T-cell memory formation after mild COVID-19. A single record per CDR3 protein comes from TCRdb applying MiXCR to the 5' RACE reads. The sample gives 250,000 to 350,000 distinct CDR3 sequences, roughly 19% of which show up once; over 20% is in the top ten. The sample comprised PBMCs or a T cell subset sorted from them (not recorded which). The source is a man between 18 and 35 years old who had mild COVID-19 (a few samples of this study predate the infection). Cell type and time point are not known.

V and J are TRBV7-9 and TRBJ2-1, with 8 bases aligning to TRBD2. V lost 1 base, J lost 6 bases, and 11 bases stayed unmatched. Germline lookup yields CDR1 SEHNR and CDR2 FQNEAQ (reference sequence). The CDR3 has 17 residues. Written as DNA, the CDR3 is TGTGCCAGCAGCTTAGGGCTAGCGGGCCATCACGGCAATGAGCAGTTCTTC. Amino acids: CASSLGLAGHHGNEQFF.

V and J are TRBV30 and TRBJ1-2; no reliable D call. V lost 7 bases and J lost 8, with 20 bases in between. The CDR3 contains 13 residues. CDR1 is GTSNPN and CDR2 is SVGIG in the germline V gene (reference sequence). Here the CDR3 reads CASPAGRRRGYTF. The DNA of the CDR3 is TGTGCCTCGCCCGCAGGCAGAAGGAGGGGCTACACCTTC.

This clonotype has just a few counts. This chain's CDR3 is CASSYSIGYTDTQYF. Written as DNA, the CDR3 is TGTGCCAGCAGTTACTCGATCGGGTACACAGATACGCAGTATTTT. This chain uses TRBV6-2 or TRBV6-3 with TRBJ2-3, with no clear D. The CDR3 has 15 residues. The germline V gene encodes CDR1 MNHEY and CDR2 SVGEGT. Deletions cut 0 bases from V and 2 bases from J, with 9 bases between.

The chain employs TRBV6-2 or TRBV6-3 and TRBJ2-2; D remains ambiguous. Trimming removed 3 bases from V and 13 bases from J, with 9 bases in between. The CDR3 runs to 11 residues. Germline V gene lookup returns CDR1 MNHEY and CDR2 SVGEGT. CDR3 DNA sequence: TGTGCCAGCAGTTATGGCCCGGGGCTGTTTTTT. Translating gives CASSYGPGLFF.

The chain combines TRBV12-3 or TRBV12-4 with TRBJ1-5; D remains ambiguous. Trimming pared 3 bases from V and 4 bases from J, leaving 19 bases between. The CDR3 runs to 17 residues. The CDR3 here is CASSFSSPLQLNQPQHF. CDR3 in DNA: TGTGCCAGCAGTTTTAGCTCCCCGTTGCAGCTGAATCAGCCCCAGCATTTT.

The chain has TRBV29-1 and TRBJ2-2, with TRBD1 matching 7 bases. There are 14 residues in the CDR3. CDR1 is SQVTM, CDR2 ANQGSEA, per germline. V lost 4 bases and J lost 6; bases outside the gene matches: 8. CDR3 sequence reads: CSVGQGRYAGELFF. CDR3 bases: TGCAGCGTTGGACAGGGCCGGTATGCCGGGGAGCTGTTTTTT.

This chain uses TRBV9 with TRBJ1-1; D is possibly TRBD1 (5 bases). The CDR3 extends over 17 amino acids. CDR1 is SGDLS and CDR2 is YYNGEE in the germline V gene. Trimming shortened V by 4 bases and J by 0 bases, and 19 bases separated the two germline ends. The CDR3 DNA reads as TGTGCCAGCAGCCCCTCAGGGCGACCCCTAATGAACACTGAAGCTTTCTTT. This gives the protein CASSPSGRPLMNTEAFF.

The CDR3 sequence: CASSPPNMNTEAFF. The CDR3 DNA follows: TGTGCCAGCTCACCACCGAACATGAACACTGAAGCTTTCTTT. The rearrangement links TRBV18 to TRBJ1-1; D not resolved. Trimming removed 0 bases from V and 0 bases from J, with 5 bases in between. The length of the CDR3 is 14 residues. Germline CDR1 reads KGHSH; CDR2 reads LQKENI.

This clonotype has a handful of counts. CDR3 nucleotide sequence: TGTGCCAGCAGTTCACCCGGACAGGGCCCCTACGAGCAGTACTTC. The encoded protein is CASSSPGQGPYEQYF. The chain has TRBV6-5 and TRBJ2-7; 8 nucleotides line up with TRBD1. There are 15 residues in the CDR3. Germline CDR1 reads MNHEY; CDR2 reads SVGAGI. With 4 bases clipped from V and 2 bases from J, the junction kept 7 bases outside the gene matches.

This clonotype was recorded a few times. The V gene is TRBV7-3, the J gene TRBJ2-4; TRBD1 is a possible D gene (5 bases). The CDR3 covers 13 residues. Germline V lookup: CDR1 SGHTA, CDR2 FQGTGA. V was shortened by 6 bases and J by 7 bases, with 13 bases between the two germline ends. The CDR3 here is CASSTDPGNIQYF. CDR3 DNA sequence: TGTGCCAGCAGTACGGATCCAGGGAACATTCAGTACTTC.

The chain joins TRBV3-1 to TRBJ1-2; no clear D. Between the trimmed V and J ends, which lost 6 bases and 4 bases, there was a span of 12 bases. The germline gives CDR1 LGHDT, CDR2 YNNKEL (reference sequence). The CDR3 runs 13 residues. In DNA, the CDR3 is TGTGCCAGCAGTCCAGGACGGATCTATGGCTACACCTTC. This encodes CASSPGRIYGYTF.

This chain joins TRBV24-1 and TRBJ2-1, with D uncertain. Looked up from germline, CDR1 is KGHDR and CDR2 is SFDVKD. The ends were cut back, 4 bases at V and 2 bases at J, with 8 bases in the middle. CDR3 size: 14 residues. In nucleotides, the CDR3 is TGTGCCACCAGTGACGCTGGTACCTACAATGAGCAGTTCTTC. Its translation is CATSDAGTYNEQFF.